This T cell receptor beta chain emerged from a study of human T cells and chemical hapten exposure. Study-wide background: Patients' scalps got diphenylcyclopropenone weekly throughout the approximately 22-week study.

This clonotype came up many times. Its antigen is not identified. Study-level results: All donors were alopecia patients, so their immunity may differ from that of healthy people.

The time point is: pre-sensitization, week 0. Treatment: therapeutic diphenylcyclopropenone sensitization with weekly scalp DPC. CDR1 is SGHTA and CDR2 is FQGNSA in the germline V gene. V was clipped by 1 base and J by 5 bases; unmatched bases: 2. The CDR3 covers 16 residues. Individual cDNA molecules each carried unique molecular identifiers attached by the library. TCRdb fed the RACE reads into MiXCR, producing one record per CDR3 protein. This sample has some 74,000 distinct CDR3 sequences, with 11% to 15% found just once. V is TRBV7-2 and J is TRBJ2-2, with 12 bases lining up with TRBD2. This material consisted of whole blood, taken in connection with sensitization to the hapten diphenylcyclopropenone (DPC). The receptor comes from a woman aged 45-59 years with alopecia areata. Some clones in this sample may be carry-over from other donors' samples. CDR3 region: CASSLGGTSGTGELFF. Here the CDR3 DNA reads TGTGCCAGCAGCTTAGGAGGGACTAGCGGGACCGGGGAGCTGTTTTTT.